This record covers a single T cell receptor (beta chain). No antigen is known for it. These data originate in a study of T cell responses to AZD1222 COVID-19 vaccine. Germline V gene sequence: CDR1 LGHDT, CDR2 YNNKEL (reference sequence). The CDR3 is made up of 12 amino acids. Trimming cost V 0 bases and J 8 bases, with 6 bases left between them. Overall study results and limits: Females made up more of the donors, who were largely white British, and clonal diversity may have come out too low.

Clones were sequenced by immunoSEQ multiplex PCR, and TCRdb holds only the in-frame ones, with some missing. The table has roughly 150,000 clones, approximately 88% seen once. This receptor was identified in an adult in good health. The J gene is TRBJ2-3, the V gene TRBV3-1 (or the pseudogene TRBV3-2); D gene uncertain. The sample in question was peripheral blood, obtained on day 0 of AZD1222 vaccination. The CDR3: CASSQEVGTQYF. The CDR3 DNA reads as TGTGCCAGCAGCCAAGAAGTGGGTACGCAGTATTTT.